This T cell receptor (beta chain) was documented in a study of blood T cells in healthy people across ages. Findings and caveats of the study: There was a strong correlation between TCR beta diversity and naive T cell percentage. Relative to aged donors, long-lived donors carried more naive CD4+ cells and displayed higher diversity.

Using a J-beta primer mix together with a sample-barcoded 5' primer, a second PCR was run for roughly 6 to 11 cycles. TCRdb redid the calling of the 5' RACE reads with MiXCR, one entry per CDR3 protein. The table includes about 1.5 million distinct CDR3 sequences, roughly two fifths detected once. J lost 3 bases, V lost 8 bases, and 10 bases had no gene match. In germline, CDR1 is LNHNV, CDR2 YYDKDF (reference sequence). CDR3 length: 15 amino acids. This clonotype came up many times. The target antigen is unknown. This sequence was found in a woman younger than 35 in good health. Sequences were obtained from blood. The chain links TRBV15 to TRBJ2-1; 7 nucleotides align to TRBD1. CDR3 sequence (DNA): TGTGCCACCCAGCAGGGGGATTCGGTCTACAATGAGCAGTTCTTC. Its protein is CATQQGDSVYNEQFF.